Detailed here is one T cell receptor (beta chain). Clones were sequenced by immunoSEQ multiplex PCR, and TCRdb holds only the in-frame ones, with some missing. This table holds about 48,000 clones, over 70% found once. V gave up 4 bases and J gave up 6 bases, with 15 bases separating them. The CDR3 covers 14 residues. Germline assignment: CDR1 SGHTA and CDR2 FQGNSA. The entry originates in a study of blood T cell repertoires in COVID-19. V gene TRBV7-2 combines with J gene TRBJ1-2; D gene unclear. This TCR was recovered from a man aged 65 to 85 with acute or convalescent COVID-19. The sequenced material came from peripheral blood. CDR3 amino acids: CASSSSEVINGYTF. DNA of the CDR3: TGTGCCAGCAGCTCATCCGAGGTTATCAATGGCTACACCTTC. Full variable domain (rest looked up from reference TRBV7-2 and TRBJ1-2): GAGVSQSPSNKVTEKGKDVELRCDPISGHTALYWYRQSLGQGLEFLIYFQGNSAPDKSGLPSDRFSAERTGGSVSTLTIQRTQQEDSAVYLCASSSSEVINGYTFGSGTRLTVV.